Listed below are T cell receptor beta chains from one sample, sequenced in a study of patients and donors after allogeneic stem cell transplantation. TCRdb re-called the RT-PCR reads with MiXCR, one entry per CDR3 protein. The sample yields about 960,000 distinct CDR3 sequences, approximately 18% seen once. The sample comprised blood, either unsorted or a sorted T cell fraction (not recorded which). The receptors here all came from a human donor who was either an allogeneic HSCT recipient or a stem cell or donor lymphocyte infusion donor (not recorded which). It is not recorded whose cells these are; they may come from a transplant donor. The CDR3 runs from the conserved cysteine through the conserved F or W. A D gene is named only where the DNA matches it firmly. Rows may omit the clone size; those that give it use once, few, many or a size class.

J gene: TRBJ1-6
clone size: many
V gene: TRBV6-4
D gene: NA
CDR3 protein: CASSDRDNSPLHF
CDR3 DNA: TGTGCCAGCAGTGACAGGGACAATTCACCCCTCCACTTT

J gene: TRBJ1-6
clone size: NA
V gene: TRBV6-5
D gene: TRBD1
CDR3 protein: CASSYGTDAGWGSPLHF
CDR3 DNA: TGTGCCAGCAGTTACGGGACAGACGCCGGTTGGGGTTCACCCCTCCACTTT

J gene: TRBJ1-1
clone size: NA
V gene: TRBV3-1
D gene: TRBD1
CDR3 protein: CASSQGQGPNTEAFF
CDR3 DNA: TGTGCCAGCAGCCAGGGACAGGGCCCGAACACTGAAGCTTTCTTT

J gene: TRBJ2-3
clone size: NA
V gene: TRBV20-1
D gene: TRBD1
CDR3 protein: CSAPQGADTQYF
CDR3 DNA: TGCAGTGCTCCCCAGGGGGCAGATACGCAGTATTTT

J gene: TRBJ1-4
clone size: few
V gene: TRBV7-8
D gene: TRBD1
CDR3 protein: CASSLNRGAEKLFF
CDR3 DNA: TGTGCCAGCAGCTTGAACAGGGGCGCTGAAAAACTGTTTTTT

J gene: TRBJ2-1
clone size: few
V gene: TRBV20-1
D gene: TRBD2
CDR3 protein: CSARKSSGGTLNEQFF
CDR3 DNA: TGCAGTGCTAGAAAGTCTAGCGGGGGGACTTTAAATGAGCAGTTCTTC

J gene: TRBJ1-1
clone size: NA
V gene: TRBV5-1
D gene: NA
CDR3 protein: CASSWWVATEAFF
CDR3 DNA: TGCGCCAGCAGTTGGTGGGTTGCCACTGAAGCTTTCTTT

J gene: TRBJ2-2
clone size: NA
V gene: TRBV19
D gene: TRBD2
CDR3 protein: CASSMLDFGGTGELFF
CDR3 DNA: TGTGCCAGTAGTATGTTAGACTTCGGGGGGACCGGGGAGCTGTTTTTT

J gene: TRBJ2-7
clone size: many
V gene: TRBV2
D gene: NA
CDR3 protein: CASSERGRTSYEQYF
CDR3 DNA: TGTGCCAGCAGTGAACGGGGCAGGACCTCCTACGAGCAGTACTTC

J gene: TRBJ2-4
clone size: few
V gene: TRBV11-2
D gene: NA
CDR3 protein: CASSSNRGGNIQYF
CDR3 DNA: TGTGCCAGCAGCTCCAACAGGGGAGGGAACATTCAGTACTTC

J gene: TRBJ1-2
clone size: few
V gene: TRBV5-1
D gene: TRBD1
CDR3 protein: CASSKTGQEFNYGYTF
CDR3 DNA: TGCGCCAGCAGCAAAACCGGACAGGAATTTAACTATGGCTACACCTTC

J gene: TRBJ2-1
clone size: few
V gene: TRBV29-1
D gene: TRBD2
CDR3 protein: CSVAGTSGRAPGYNEQFF
CDR3 DNA: TGCAGCGTTGCCGGTACTAGCGGGAGAGCTCCAGGATACAATGAGCAGTTCTTC

J gene: TRBJ1-1
clone size: NA
V gene: TRBV28
D gene: TRBD1
CDR3 protein: CASSLPDRAGTEAFF
CDR3 DNA: TGTGCCAGCAGTTTACCCGACAGGGCTGGGACTGAAGCTTTCTTT

J gene: TRBJ2-1
clone size: once
V gene: TRBV29-1
D gene: NA
CDR3 protein: CSVEGGGGEQFF
CDR3 DNA: TGCAGCGTTGAAGGGGGTGGAGGTGAGCAGTTCTTC

J gene: TRBJ2-1
clone size: NA
V gene: TRBV20-1
D gene: TRBD2
CDR3 protein: CSASSGGAHNEQFF
CDR3 DNA: TGCAGTGCTAGCAGCGGGGGGGCCCACAATGAGCAGTTCTTC

J gene: TRBJ1-2
clone size: many
V gene: TRBV10-3
D gene: NA
CDR3 protein: CAISDEFFGYTF
CDR3 DNA: TGTGCCATCAGTGACGAGTTCTTTGGCTACACCTTC

J gene: TRBJ2-5
clone size: many
V gene: TRBV7-2
D gene: NA
CDR3 protein: CASSFQEGRSPNF
CDR3 DNA: TGTGCCAGCAGCTTTCAGGAGGGACGTTCCCCTAACTTC

J gene: TRBJ2-1
clone size: few
V gene: TRBV6-2/TRBV6-3
D gene: NA
CDR3 protein: CASSSPPDSVRFSSYNEQFF
CDR3 DNA: TGTGCCAGCAGTTCTCCCCCCGACAGCGTACGGTTCAGCTCCTACAATGAGCAGTTCTTC

J gene: TRBJ1-4
clone size: few
V gene: TRBV11-1
D gene: NA
CDR3 protein: CASSTNIGEKLFF
CDR3 DNA: TGTGCCAGCAGTACTAATATTGGTGAAAAACTGTTTTTT

J gene: TRBJ2-1
clone size: NA
V gene: TRBV12-3/TRBV12-4
D gene: TRBD2
CDR3 protein: CASRETSGPLGDEQFF
CDR3 DNA: TGTGCCAGCAGAGAGACTAGCGGCCCCTTGGGGGATGAGCAGTTCTTC

J gene: TRBJ2-5
clone size: NA
V gene: TRBV9
D gene: NA
CDR3 protein: CASSVAAVGDQYF
CDR3 DNA: TGTGCCAGCAGCGTAGCGGCTGTAGGGGACCAGTACTTC

J gene: TRBJ1-2
clone size: few
V gene: TRBV5-1
D gene: TRBD1
CDR3 protein: CASSYLRTGYGYTF
CDR3 DNA: TGCGCCAGCAGCTACCTTCGGACAGGCTATGGCTACACCTTC

J gene: TRBJ1-1
clone size: NA
V gene: TRBV18
D gene: NA
CDR3 protein: CASSKQNTEAFF
CDR3 DNA: TGTGCCAGCTCAAAGCAGAACACTGAAGCTTTCTTT

J gene: TRBJ1-1
clone size: NA
V gene: TRBV29-1
D gene: TRBD1
CDR3 protein: CSVDLVDRGSEAFF
CDR3 DNA: TGCAGCGTTGATTTGGTCGACAGGGGAAGTGAAGCTTTCTTT

J gene: TRBJ2-7
clone size: few
V gene: TRBV5-1
D gene: NA
CDR3 protein: CASSLGASREQYF
CDR3 DNA: TGCGCCAGCAGCTTGGGGGCTAGCCGCGAGCAGTACTTC

J gene: TRBJ1-5
clone size: few
V gene: TRBV4-2
D gene: NA
CDR3 protein: CASSQEIRDQPQHF
CDR3 DNA: TGTGCCAGCAGCCAAGAGATCAGAGATCAGCCCCAGCATTTT

J gene: TRBJ1-5
clone size: NA
V gene: TRBV20-1
D gene: NA
CDR3 protein: CSAREPGLRNQPQHF
CDR3 DNA: TGCAGTGCTAGAGAGCCGGGACTCAGAAATCAGCCCCAGCATTTT

J gene: TRBJ2-4
clone size: few
V gene: TRBV20-1
D gene: TRBD2
CDR3 protein: CSAGGGWAKNIQYF
CDR3 DNA: TGCAGTGCTGGGGGGGGTTGGGCCAAAAACATTCAGTACTTC

J gene: TRBJ2-1
clone size: NA
V gene: TRBV7-3
D gene: NA
CDR3 protein: CASSPSAAYNEQFF
CDR3 DNA: TGTGCCAGCAGCCCTAGCGCCGCCTACAATGAGCAGTTCTTC

J gene: TRBJ2-1
clone size: NA
V gene: TRBV19
D gene: TRBD2
CDR3 protein: CASIGGSSYNEQFF
CDR3 DNA: TGTGCCAGTATAGGCGGGAGCTCCTACAATGAGCAGTTCTTC

J gene: TRBJ2-2
clone size: few
V gene: TRBV19
D gene: NA
CDR3 protein: CARDEGGSGELFF
CDR3 DNA: TGTGCCAGAGATGAGGGGGGATCCGGGGAGCTGTTTTTT

J gene: TRBJ2-7
clone size: NA
V gene: TRBV7-2
D gene: TRBD1
CDR3 protein: CASSLDGTGTSYEQYF
CDR3 DNA: TGTGCCAGCAGCTTAGACGGGACAGGGACCTCCTACGAGCAGTACTTC

J gene: TRBJ1-5
clone size: NA
V gene: TRBV12-3/TRBV12-4
D gene: NA
CDR3 protein: CASSFGTTNQPQHF
CDR3 DNA: TGTGCCAGCAGTTTTGGGACGACAAATCAGCCCCAGCATTTT

J gene: TRBJ2-1
clone size: few
V gene: TRBV24-1
D gene: TRBD1
CDR3 protein: CATRPIPGQGGGDNEQFF
CDR3 DNA: TGTGCCACCAGACCTATCCCGGGACAGGGTGGGGGGGACAATGAGCAGTTCTTC

J gene: TRBJ2-7
clone size: NA
V gene: TRBV5-4
D gene: TRBD2
CDR3 protein: CASSLASLREEVEQYF
CDR3 DNA: TGTGCCAGCAGCTTGGCTTCGCTCCGGGAGGAGGTCGAGCAGTACTTC

J gene: TRBJ2-7
clone size: NA
V gene: TRBV7-2
D gene: NA
CDR3 protein: CASSRGRWEQYF
CDR3 DNA: TGTGCCAGCAGCCGGGGCCGGTGGGAGCAGTACTTC

J gene: TRBJ2-2
clone size: few
V gene: TRBV25-1
D gene: TRBD1
CDR3 protein: CASRDRGRATGELFF
CDR3 DNA: TGTGCCAGCAGGGACAGGGGGAGGGCCACCGGGGAGCTGTTTTTT

J gene: TRBJ2-7
clone size: NA
V gene: TRBV21-1
D gene: NA
CDR3 protein: CASSKDLGMTYEQYF
CDR3 DNA: TGTGCCAGCAGCAAAGATCTGGGGATGACCTACGAGCAGTACTTC

J gene: TRBJ2-3
clone size: NA
V gene: TRBV24-1
D gene: NA
CDR3 protein: CATSDGQGWADTQYF
CDR3 DNA: TGTGCCACCAGTGATGGCCAGGGTTGGGCAGATACGCAGTATTTT

J gene: TRBJ2-5
clone size: NA
V gene: TRBV20-1
D gene: TRBD2
CDR3 protein: CSASTGLRSETQYF
CDR3 DNA: TGCAGTGCTAGTACGGGACTAAGGTCGGAGACCCAGTACTTC

J gene: TRBJ1-3
clone size: NA
V gene: TRBV7-2
D gene: NA
CDR3 protein: CASSYAARAGNTIYF
CDR3 DNA: TGTGCCAGCAGTTATGCTGCTAGGGCTGGAAACACCATATATTTT

J gene: TRBJ2-7
clone size: NA
V gene: TRBV15
D gene: NA
CDR3 protein: CATSRDAAIESYEQYF
CDR3 DNA: TGTGCCACCAGCAGAGATGCGGCCATAGAGTCCTACGAGCAGTACTTC

J gene: TRBJ2-1
clone size: NA
V gene: TRBV10-3
D gene: NA
CDR3 protein: CAISGDNEQFF
CDR3 DNA: TGTGCCATCAGTGGGGACAATGAGCAGTTCTTC

J gene: TRBJ2-7
clone size: many
V gene: TRBV5-1
D gene: TRBD1
CDR3 protein: CASSSSGGSYEQYF
CDR3 DNA: TGCGCCAGCAGCTCCTCAGGGGGCTCCTACGAGCAGTACTTC

J gene: TRBJ2-7
clone size: NA
V gene: TRBV20-1
D gene: TRBD1
CDR3 protein: CSAIPGQGTYEQYF
CDR3 DNA: TGCAGTGCTATTCCGGGACAGGGGACCTACGAGCAGTACTTC

J gene: TRBJ1-5
clone size: few
V gene: TRBV7-2
D gene: TRBD1
CDR3 protein: CASSYRTGANNQPQHF
CDR3 DNA: TGTGCCAGCAGCTACCGGACAGGGGCTAACAATCAGCCCCAGCATTTT

J gene: TRBJ2-1
clone size: few
V gene: TRBV24-1
D gene: TRBD2
CDR3 protein: CATQRDYPDNEQFF
CDR3 DNA: TGTGCCACTCAAAGGGACTACCCGGACAATGAGCAGTTCTTC

J gene: TRBJ2-1
clone size: NA
V gene: TRBV6-6
D gene: NA
CDR3 protein: CASRESNNEQFF
CDR3 DNA: TGTGCCAGCCGCGAGTCTAACAATGAGCAGTTCTTC

J gene: TRBJ2-6
clone size: NA
V gene: TRBV20-1
D gene: NA
CDR3 protein: CSAPEPGANVLTF
CDR3 DNA: TGCAGTGCCCCCGAGCCTGGGGCCAACGTCCTGACTTTC

J gene: TRBJ2-1
clone size: few
V gene: TRBV14
D gene: NA
CDR3 protein: CASSQFVEQFF
CDR3 DNA: TGTGCCAGCAGCCAATTCGTTGAGCAGTTCTTC

J gene: TRBJ1-4
clone size: NA
V gene: TRBV10-3
D gene: NA
CDR3 protein: CAISGRGRMFGEKLFF
CDR3 DNA: TGTGCCATCAGTGGCCGCGGGCGCATGTTTGGCGAAAAACTGTTTTTT

J gene: TRBJ1-2
clone size: few
V gene: TRBV4-1
D gene: NA
CDR3 protein: CASSQDYSHTF
CDR3 DNA: TGCGCCAGCAGCCAAGATTACAGCCACACCTTC

J gene: TRBJ2-1
clone size: few
V gene: TRBV5-4
D gene: NA
CDR3 protein: CASSPGWGDYTGFNEQFF
CDR3 DNA: TGTGCCAGCAGCCCTGGGTGGGGAGACTATACAGGTTTTAATGAGCAGTTCTTC